This record concerns one TCR beta chain sequence. Its antigen is unknown. No much larger clone is present one base from it, and per-base qualities are unavailable. Donors were approximately 42 systemically healthy Caucasian individuals from Russia aged roughly 6 to 95 years. Each donor gave approximately 9.4 milliliters of peripheral blood, drawn into EDTA-treated Vacutainer tubes. Ficoll-Paque density-gradient centrifugation was used to isolate PBMCs, with at least 6 million obtained per sample. Trizol reagent was used to extract total RNA from PBMCs, with at least 5 micrograms per sample. For every donor, an aliquot of PBMCs went through flow cytometry to measure the percentages of naive CD45RAhigh/CD27high T cells. Libraries were constructed by 5' RACE. A second PCR of about 7 to 12 cycles was run with a J-beta primer mix and a sample-barcoded 5' primer. A template-switch 5' adaptor carrying 12 random nucleotides introduced a unique molecular identifier onto each TCR beta cDNA molecule. At least 2.5 million CDR3-containing paired-end reads were obtained from each sample. First-strand cDNA synthesis was performed from all RNA using the Mint cDNA synthesis kit, with priming by a TRBC-specific oligonucleotide. Following uracil-DNA glycosylase treatment, a first 18-cycle PCR with universal primers M1SS and BC2_uni_R was performed on all cDNA. In the original analysis: For normalization, 1 million high-quality reads were randomly selected from each sample, with every read carrying a distinct molecular identifier. Reads sharing molecular identifiers were discarded rather than binned into consensus sequences. MiTCR, set to a Q25 quality threshold and the strictest error-elimination algorithm, was used for CDR3 identification, clonotype clustering and error correction. A nonparametric unseen species model with Euler transformation was used to estimate lower-bound total TCR beta diversity. TCRdb passed the public sequencing reads through fastp at Q25 and MiXCR, retaining productive beta sequences. Duplicate CDR3 protein sequences are folded into a single record with the most common DNA and genes. The V and J calls follow TCRdb's processing rather than the paper's. This sample comprises around 2 million distinct CDR3 sequences, around 42% of them detected only once. The top ten clones comprise about 23% of the sample.

V trim: 3 bases; J trim: 6 bases; unmatched bases: 7. Looking up the germline V gene (reference sequence) yields CDR1 DFQATT and CDR2 SNEGSKA. Including the terminal cysteine and phenylalanine, the CDR3 comprises 14 residues. The DNA shown is the 42-base CDR3, in frame from base 1. The data derive from a study of blood T cells in healthy people across ages (dated by TCRdb to the mid-2010s). Regarding the study in general: In model experiments, template switching captured roughly one uniquely barcoded TCR beta cDNA molecule for every two T cells. To avoid experimental bias, donors of different ages were spread randomly across the sequencing lanes. The study analyzed two additional independent replicas of 1 million unique cDNA reads from the same blood draw for two donors, one aged 18 to 30 and one aged 80 or older. Age-related changes in TCR beta repertoire diversity were measured in the study by deep sequencing normalized with unique cDNA molecular identifiers. Donors were grouped into four age groups: young (average approximately 15 years), middle-aged (less than 40), aged (approximately 58) and long-lived (approximately 82).

General study outcomes and caveats: Donor CMV infection status was unknown, potentially confounding age-related changes in expanded clonotypes. Bulk unsorted PBMC profiling prevented conclusive comparison of naive and antigen-experienced compartments. Compared with the aged group, more naive CD4+ T cells, fewer expanded clones and increased TCR diversity were shown by the long-lived group, suggesting age selection. Total diversity estimates from one million sequenced T cells were considered lower bounds and underestimates. Observed TCR beta diversity per million T cells fell roughly linearly with age, and a significant reduction was already apparent by age around 40. There was a strong correlation between observed TCR beta diversity and the percentage of naive T cells measured by flow cytometry.

The sequence joins TRBV20-1 to TRBJ2-3; 9 bases in the junction line up with TRBD2. The sample taken for sequencing was blood. This clonotype originated in a human donor in good health. CDR3 sequence: CSASTSGGRDTQYF. Here is the DNA: TGCAGTGCTAGTACCAGCGGGGGGCGGGATACGCAGTATTTT.